This record looks at one TCR beta chain sequence and its context. The antigen is unknown. The table came from immunoSEQ multiplex PCR; TCRdb's copy has only in-frame clones and leaves some out. The sample has about 1 million clones; about 76% are singletons. The data derive from a study of shared clonotypes between healthy human individuals. The wider study: Each donor contributed plates that comprised three CD4 naive, three CD4 memory, two CD8 naive and one CD8 memory. Notes on the study in general: Sorted-subset sequencing, rarefaction showed, was incomplete despite large depth.

Per germline, CDR1 DFQATT and CDR2 SNEGSKA (reference sequence). Deletions cut 5 bases from V and 7 bases from J, with 11 bases between. There are 11 residues in the CDR3. Each of the donors was a healthy adult who was HIV-negative and had not had a recent acute infection or vaccination. Input material: memory CD4+ T cells sorted from blood. Subset specified: CD45RA-negative fraction. The sequence was obtained from a man between 18 and 29 years old in good health. The V and J genes are TRBV20-1 and TRBJ2-5; D gene ambiguous. This CDR3 reads CSALVRATQYF. DNA for the CDR3: TGCAGTGCTCTAGTCCGAGCGACCCAGTACTTC.